Many counts were recorded for the clone carrying this T cell receptor beta chain. Antigen: not known. RNA transcripts provided the source from which TCR beta CDR3 regions were amplified. RT-PCR in the first round (using the HTBI primer set) targeted the TCR CDR3. Using its own MiXCR run on the multiplex PCR reads, TCRdb lists one record per CDR3 protein. The sample contains hundreds of thousands of distinct CDR3 sequences, about 14% of which appear only once. This sample was taken from a study of T cells in Graves' hyperthyroidism and ophthalmopathy. Study-level background: Staff took peripheral blood when the initial diagnosis was made, before any treatment began.

This sample holds PBMCs from 9.5 to 10 ml fresh peripheral blood. Germline CDR1 is LNHNV and CDR2 is YYDKDF (reference sequence). The CDR3 spans 19 residues. V was pared by 3 bases and J by 7 bases, with 19 bases of the junction left unmatched. Study-level points and caveats: Blood held most thyroid clonotypes expanded above 0.001 frequency.

The chain is built from TRBV15 and TRBJ2-1, with TRBD2 identical over 9 bases. The clonotype comes from a woman aged 50 to 60 with Graves' ophthalmopathy. Sequencing was done on a sample of blood. The CDR3 loop is CATSSDRVDSGGGRNEQFF. The CDR3 DNA is TGTGCCACCAGCAGCGATCGCGTTGATAGCGGGGGAGGACGGAATGAGCAGTTCTTC.